Many counts were recorded for the clone carrying this T cell receptor beta chain. This entry comes from a study of T cells in Graves' hyperthyroidism and ophthalmopathy. TCR beta CDR3 regions were amplified from RNA. First-round RT-PCR of the TCR CDR3 relied on the HTBI primer set. A single record per CDR3 protein comes from TCRdb applying MiXCR to the multiplex PCR reads. Here the sample spans nearly 600,000 distinct CDR3 sequences, approximately 15% being singletons. Deletions cut 4 bases from V and 8 bases from J, with 4 bases between. CDR1 SNHLY and CDR2 FYNNEI come from the germline V gene. The CDR3 has 10 residues. Using approximately 10 ml of fresh peripheral blood, PBMCs were prepared.

The source material was blood. The rearrangement uses TRBV2 and TRBJ2-3; no definite D call. The receptor's source is a woman aged 25 to 39 with Graves' hyperthyroidism that later progressed to Graves' ophthalmopathy. The CDR3 DNA reads as TGTGCCAGCAGTGCCGGTACGCAGTATTTT. Translating gives CASSAGTQYF.